This T cell receptor (beta chain) was recorded in a study of chemoradiotherapy in HPV16-positive cancers. Clones were sequenced by immunoSEQ multiplex PCR, and TCRdb holds only the in-frame ones, with some missing. Among 30,000 to 40,000 clones listed, around 92% were seen once. The TCR was taken from a human donor with HPV-associated anogenital cancer. The material sequenced was blood, taken from a patient who underwent chemoradiotherapy.

The CDR3 loop is CASSLEGWGPYEQYF. The CDR3 DNA reads TGTGCCAGCAGCTTAGAAGGCTGGGGCCCCTACGAGCAGTACTTC. The rearrangement links TRBV7-2 to TRBJ2-7; a possible D gene is TRBD1 (5 bases). The CDR3 length is 15 residues. V gave up 1 base and J gave up 2 bases, with 12 bases separating them. Germline V gene lookup returns CDR1 SGHTA and CDR2 FQGNSA.